A single sample gave rise to the 7 T cell receptor beta chains below, sequenced in a study of cytomegalovirus exposure and HLA in healthy donors. The PCR used 60 Vbeta and 13 Jbeta primers. Assay used: immunoSEQ multiplex PCR; TCRdb lists only in-frame clones, some missing. This sample has about 150,000 clones; about 70% occur once, and the top ten carry over 3%. The sample was PBMCs. All receptors come from a male donor in good health and CMV-seronegative.

The genes are TRBV5-6 and TRBJ2-3; 10 bases line up with TRBD2. With V trimmed by 2 bases and J by 6 bases, 15 bases remained unmatched. Germline-derived CDR1 and CDR2 are SGHDT and YYEEEE. The CDR3 runs 18 residues. Here the CDR3 DNA reads TGTGCCAGCAGCTTTATGACCGGGACTAGCGTTCAGAGGGATACGCAGTATTTT. Its translation is CASSFMTGTSVQRDTQYF.

The V and J genes are TRBV5-1 and TRBJ1-3; D uncertain. The CDR3 has 14 amino acids. Germline V CDR1 and CDR2: SGHRS, YFSETQ. V dropped 4 bases and J dropped 0 bases, with 8 bases sitting between them. The CDR3 nucleotides are TGCGCCAGCAGCGGCACCATCTCTGGAAACACCATATATTTT. Protein sequence: CASSGTISGNTIYF.

V usage is TRBV6-1 and J usage is TRBJ2-7; 9 bases agree with TRBD1. J gave up 0 bases and V 8 bases, and 5 bases lay outside the gene matches. The CDR3 runs to 14 residues. The germline V gene encodes CDR1 MNHNS and CDR2 SASEGT. In DNA, the CDR3 is TGTGCCAGCTCGGAGACAGGGGGCTCCTACGAGCAGTACTTC. The encoded protein is CASSETGGSYEQYF.

The rearrangement uses TRBV5-4 and TRBJ1-1, with 7 bases lining up with TRBD1. The length of the CDR3 is 14 residues. V dropped 4 bases and J dropped 3; count of bases not matched to a gene: 6. Looked up from germline, CDR1 is SGHNT and CDR2 is YYREEE (reference sequence). The CDR3 region is CASSRQGRDTEAFF. The CDR3 coding sequence is TGTGCCAGCAGCCGACAGGGCCGGGACACTGAAGCTTTCTTT.

The chain joins TRBV7-6 to TRBJ1-3; TRBD1 matches at 8 bases. CDR1 and CDR2 from the germline V gene are SGHVS and FNYEAQ. The V segment lost 5 bases and the J segment 4 bases; nucleotides outside the gene matches: 4. This CDR3 has 14 residues. CDR3 sequence: CASSPTGGGNTIYF. CDR3 coding DNA: TGTGCCAGCAGCCCAACAGGGGGAGGAAACACCATATATTTT.

This sequence joins TRBV2 and TRBJ1-6; weak D call: TRBD1 (6 bases). The CDR3 consists of 12 residues. CDR1 is SNHLY, CDR2 FYNNEI, per germline. V shed 6 bases and J shed 14 bases, with 14 bases lying between them. The CDR3 region has the DNA TGTGCCAGCAGCGAACAGGGTCCGGCCCTCCACTTT. Amino acids: CASSEQGPALHF. Full variable domain (outside the CDR3, taken from reference TRBV2 and TRBJ1-6): EPEVTQTPSHQVTQMGQEVILRCVPISNHLYFYWYRQILGQKVEFLVSFYNNEISEKSEIFDDQFSVERPDGSNFTLKIRSTKLEDSAMYFCASSEQGPALHFGNGTRLTVT.

This clone was seen a few times. The chain employs TRBV30 and TRBJ2-1; possibly TRBD1 for D (5 bases). This CDR3 contains 11 residues. Germline CDR1 is GTSNPN and CDR2 is SVGIG (reference sequence). The V and J ends lost 3 bases and 8 bases respectively, with 8 bases between them. For the CDR3, the DNA is TGTGCCTGGAGCCAGGGATATGAGCAGTTCTTC. Its protein is CAWSQGYEQFF.